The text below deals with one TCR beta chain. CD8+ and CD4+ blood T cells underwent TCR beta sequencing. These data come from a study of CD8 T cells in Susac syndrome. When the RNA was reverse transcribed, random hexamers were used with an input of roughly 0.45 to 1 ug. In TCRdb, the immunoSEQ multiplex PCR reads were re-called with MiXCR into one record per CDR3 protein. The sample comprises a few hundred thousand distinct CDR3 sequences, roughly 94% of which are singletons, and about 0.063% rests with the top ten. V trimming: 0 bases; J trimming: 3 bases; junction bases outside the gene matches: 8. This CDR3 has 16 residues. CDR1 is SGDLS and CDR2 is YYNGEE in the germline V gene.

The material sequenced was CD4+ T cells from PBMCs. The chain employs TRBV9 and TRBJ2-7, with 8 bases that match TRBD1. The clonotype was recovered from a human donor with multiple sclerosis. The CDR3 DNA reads TGTGCCAGCAGCGTAGGGCCTGGGACAGGCCGCTACGAGCAGTACTTC. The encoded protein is CASSVGPGTGRYEQYF.